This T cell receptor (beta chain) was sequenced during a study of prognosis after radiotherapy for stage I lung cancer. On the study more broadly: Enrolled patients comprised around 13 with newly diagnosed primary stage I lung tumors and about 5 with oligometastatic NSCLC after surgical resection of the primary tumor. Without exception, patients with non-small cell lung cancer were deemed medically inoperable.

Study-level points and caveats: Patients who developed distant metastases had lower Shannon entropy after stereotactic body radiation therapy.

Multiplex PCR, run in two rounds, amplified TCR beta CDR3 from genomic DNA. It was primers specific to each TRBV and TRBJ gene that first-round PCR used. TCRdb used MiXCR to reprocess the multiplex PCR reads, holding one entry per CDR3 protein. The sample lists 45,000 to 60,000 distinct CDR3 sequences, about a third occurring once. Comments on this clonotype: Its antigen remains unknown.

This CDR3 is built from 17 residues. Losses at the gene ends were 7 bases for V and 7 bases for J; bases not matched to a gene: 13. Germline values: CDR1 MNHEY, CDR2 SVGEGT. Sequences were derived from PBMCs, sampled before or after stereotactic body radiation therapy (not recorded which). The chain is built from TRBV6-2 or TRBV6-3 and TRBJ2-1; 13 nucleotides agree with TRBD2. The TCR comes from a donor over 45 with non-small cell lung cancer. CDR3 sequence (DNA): TGTGCCAGCAAACGGACTAGCGGGAGTAATGTAGGTAATGAGCAGTTCTTC. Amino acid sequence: CASKRTSGSNVGNEQFF.